This T cell receptor beta chain was observed in a study of circulating and synovial CD4+ cells in juvenile arthritis. Libraries were prepared by immunoSEQ multiplex PCR; TCRdb keeps only in-frame clonotypes and omits some of them. Counted here are around 13,000 clones, approximately 80% occurring once; the ten biggest clones make up more than 3.5%. Broader study findings: CPL and bulk CD4 samples differed at least tenfold in T cell genomes.

Germline assignment: CDR1 SEHNR and CDR2 FQNEAQ (reference sequence). The CDR3 sequence is 12 residues long. In the case of this clone: Its antigen is as yet unknown. Compared with germline, one end of the junction differs, possibly owing to a read error.

This chain uses TRBV7-9 with TRBJ2-7, with D possibly matching TRBD1 (6 bases). Sequenced sample: CD4+ T cells from synovial fluid. This receptor was identified in a human patient with juvenile idiopathic arthritis. Some clones in this sample may be carry-over from other donors' samples. The DNA for the CDR3 is TGTGCCAGCAGCTTGGGACAATACGAGCAGTATTTC. Protein sequence: CASSLGQYEQYF.